These 20 T cell receptor beta chains were sequenced from one sample in a study of T cell responses to AZD1222 COVID-19 vaccine. Only in-frame clones appear in the TCRdb table, and some are missing; sequencing was by immunoSEQ multiplex PCR. The data show nearly 110,000 clones, with roughly 90% seen just once and 6% to 7% held by the top ten. The sample was peripheral blood, taken on day 0 of AZD1222 vaccination. Source of these receptors: an adult in good health.

This sequence joins TRBV7-2 and TRBJ1-2, with D possibly matching TRBD1 (6 bases). This CDR3 region has 18 residues. Germline V gives CDR1 SGHTA, CDR2 FQGNSA. Trimming stripped 0 bases from V and 0 bases from J, with 17 bases between. Written as DNA, the CDR3 is TGTGCCAGCAGCTTAGCAGTGGTAGGGACATTAGCTAACTATGGCTACACCTTC. It encodes CASSLAVVGTLANYGYTF.

The rearrangement joins TRBV5-6 to TRBJ2-7, with D perhaps being TRBD1 or TRBD2 (5 bases each). The ends were cut back, 4 bases at V and 4 bases at J, with 18 bases in the middle. The CDR3 is 15 amino acids. Germline V gene lookup returns CDR1 SGHDT and CDR2 YYEEEE. DNA for the CDR3: TGTGCCAGCAGCCCGACTTGGGGGAGTTCGTACGAGCAGTACTTC. This codes for CASSPTWGSSYEQYF.

V and J are TRBV12-5 and TRBJ2-6; TRBD1 matches at 9 bases. Germline CDR1 and CDR2: LGHNT and FRNRAP. The CDR3 sequence is 23 residues long. The J segment lost 2 bases and the V segment lost 5 bases, leaving 25 bases of the junction unmatched. The CDR3 is CASGPTPRDREKPTRTGANVLTF. CDR3 DNA sequence: TGTGCTAGTGGTCCCACCCCCCGGGACAGGGAAAAACCCACCCGGACTGGGGCCAACGTCCTGACTTTC.

Only one count was recorded for this clone. V and J are TRBV18 and TRBJ1-5; unclear D gene. With 3 bases removed from V and 2 bases from J, the gap between germline ends came to 8 bases. The germline CDR1 and CDR2 sequences are KGHSH and LQKENI. This CDR3 is built from 14 residues. For the CDR3, the DNA is TGTGCCAGCTCACCCGCTAATGGCAATCAGCCCCAGCATTTT. Protein product: CASSPANGNQPQHF.

This clone was seen at least ten times. This chain uses TRBV27 with TRBJ2-7; 10 bases line up with TRBD1. V lost 6 bases and J lost 0; bases outside the gene matches: 2. Germline V gene lookup returns CDR1 MNHEY and CDR2 SMNVEV (reference sequence). The CDR3 consists of 14 residues. The CDR3 reads CASSWTGGSYEQYF. CDR3 coding DNA: TGTGCCAGCAGCTGGACAGGGGGCTCCTACGAGCAGTACTTC.

The CDR3 loop reads CASSIFTGELFF. CDR3 sequence (DNA): TGTGCCAGTAGTATTTTCACCGGGGAGCTGTTTTTT. V gene TRBV19 combines with J gene TRBJ2-2; D is undetermined. The CDR3 is made up of 12 amino acids. Germline assignment: CDR1 LNHDA and CDR2 SQIVND (reference sequence). V was pared by 3 bases and J by 4 bases, with 3 bases between.

This chain connects TRBV19 to TRBJ1-1, with no clear D. CDR1 and CDR2 (germline): LNHDA, SQIVND (reference sequence). Trimming left V 5 bases short and J 0 bases short, with 16 bases between. The CDR3 loop spans 16 amino acids. The CDR3, as DNA: TGTGCCAGTAGTGCGAGAGGCGGATTCATGAACACTGAAGCTTTCTTT. Translated: CASSARGGFMNTEAFF. The variable domain in full, completed from reference TRBV19 and TRBJ1-1, reads DGGITQSPKYLFRKEGQNVTLSCEQNLNHDAMYWYRQDPGQGLRLIYYSQIVNDFQKGDIAEGYSVSREKKESFPLTVTSAQKNPTAFYLCASSARGGFMNTEAFFGQGTRLTVV.

The J gene is TRBJ2-2, the V gene TRBV5-1; tentatively, D is TRBD2 (6 bases). Germline V gene data show CDR1 as SGHRS and CDR2 as YFSETQ. The CDR3 consists of 17 residues. Trimming cost V 1 base and J 9 bases, with 22 bases left between them. As DNA, the CDR3 is TGCGCCAGCAGCTTGAGCGGGTTGGAGCTTCGGGTCCGGGAGCTGTTTTTT. Its translation is CASSLSGLELRVRELFF.

The CDR3 nucleotides read TGTGCCAGCAGCCCCCGGGAGACCCAGTACTTC. The encoded protein is CASSPRETQYF. The rearrangement uses TRBV7-2 and TRBJ2-5; D is uncertain. V lost 5 bases, J lost 5 bases, and 6 bases lay in between. The CDR3 totals 11 residues. The germline V gene encodes CDR1 SGHTA and CDR2 FQGNSA.

This clone was seen only once. The chain combines TRBV12-3 or TRBV12-4 with TRBJ1-2, with unresolved D. V lost 3 bases and J lost 7, with 12 bases in between. CDR3 length: 13 amino acids. DNA of the CDR3: TGTGCCAGCAGTTTCCGGTTACAGACTGGCTACACCTTC. It specifies CASSFRLQTGYTF.

The rearrangement joins TRBV30 to TRBJ2-7; 11 bases fit TRBD2. The CDR3 length is 15 residues. V shed 5 bases and J 2 bases; nucleotides not matched to a gene: 8. Germline CDR1 GTSNPN, CDR2 SVGIG (reference sequence). The chain's CDR3 is CAWATGTSGAYEQYF. CDR3 nucleotides: TGTGCCTGGGCAACCGGGACTAGCGGCGCCTACGAGCAGTACTTC.

The rearrangement joins TRBV5-1 to TRBJ1-1; the D is unclear. The germline V gene encodes CDR1 SGHRS and CDR2 YFSETQ. V lost 0 bases and J lost 2, with 8 bases in between. The CDR3 extends over 14 amino acids. CDR3 loop: CASSLGAQNTEAFF. The CDR3, as DNA: TGCGCCAGCAGCTTGGGCGCGCAAAACACTGAAGCTTTCTTT.

The V call is TRBV11-3, the J call TRBJ2-1, with 9 bases lining up with TRBD2. This CDR3 has 15 amino acids. Looked up from germline, CDR1 is SGHNT and CDR2 is YENEEA. Germline trimming cut 5 bases from V and 8 bases from J; bases unmatched to any gene: 10. The CDR3 bases are TGTGCCAGCAGCCGTAGGGTAGCGGGAGATGATGAGCAGTTCTTC. It encodes CASSRRVAGDDEQFF. Variable domain in full (rest from reference TRBV11-3 and TRBJ2-1): EAGVVQSPRYKIIEKKQPVAFWCNPISGHNTLYWYLQNLGQGPELLIRYENEEAVDDSQLPKDRFSAERLKGVDSTLKIQPAELGDSAVYLCASSRRVAGDDEQFFGPGTRLTVL.

The chain employs TRBV11-2 and TRBJ1-2, with 7 bases identical to TRBD1. Germline CDR1 reads SGHAT; CDR2 reads FQNNGV. After removal of 6 bases from V and 2 bases from J, the junction contained 15 bases not matched to a gene. This CDR3 region has 17 residues. The CDR3 loop reads CASSPGDSREGNYGYTF. CDR3 nucleotide sequence: TGTGCCAGCAGTCCAGGGGACAGCCGAGAGGGCAACTATGGCTACACCTTC.

The chain's CDR3 is CASSQATGSNEKLFF. In DNA form, the CDR3 reads TGTGCCAGCAGCCAAGCTACAGGGAGTAATGAAAAACTGTTTTTT. The chain links TRBV4-2 to TRBJ1-4; D perhaps matches TRBD1 (6 bases). The CDR3 has 15 residues. The germline CDR1 and CDR2 sequences are LGHNA and YNFKEQ. V gave up 1 base and J gave up 4 bases, with 10 bases separating them.

DNA for the CDR3: TGTGCCAGCAGCTTAGATTCAGTAGGGCAGGGCAGTCAGCCCCAGCATTTT. This gives the protein CASSLDSVGQGSQPQHF. V and J are TRBV7-2 and TRBJ1-5; D may be TRBD1 (5 bases). V shed 1 base and J shed 6 bases, with 19 bases lying between them. This CDR3 contains 17 residues. Germline V gene data show CDR1 as SGHTA and CDR2 as FQGNSA.

This chain links TRBV7-8 with TRBJ2-3; no definite D call. Looked up from germline, CDR1 is SGHVS and CDR2 is FQNEAQ. The V and J ends lost 0 bases and 0 bases respectively, with 10 bases between them. The CDR3 length is 16 residues. In nucleotides, the CDR3 is TGTGCCAGCAGCTTAGCTTATCGGGTTAGCACAGATACGCAGTATTTT. Translating gives CASSLAYRVSTDTQYF.

The V and J genes are TRBV21-1 and TRBJ2-7; whether TRBD1, the table's D call, matches the DNA was not checked. TRBV21-1 is designated a pseudogene. This CDR3 is 17 amino acids long. CDR3 in amino acids: CASSKEISGTGFYEQYF. The CDR3 DNA follows: TGTGCCAGCAGCAAAGAAATTAGCGGGACAGGGTTCTACGAGCAGTACTTC.

The rearrangement uses TRBV4-2 and TRBJ1-4; no clear D. Trimming removed 4 bases at V and 4 bases at J, with 19 bases between. Germline lookup yields CDR1 LGHNA and CDR2 YNFKEQ. The CDR3 has 17 amino acids. In DNA, the CDR3 is TGTGCCAGCAGCCGGTCGGCAGTGACTAACAATAATGAAAAACTGTTTTTT. This translates into CASSRSAVTNNNEKLFF.

The V and J genes are TRBV9 and TRBJ2-2; D is perhaps TRBD1 or TRBD2 (7 bases each). The length of the CDR3 is 17 residues. Germline assignment: CDR1 SGDLS and CDR2 YYNGEE. The V gene lost 4 bases and the J gene lost 6 bases, with 22 bases spanning the gap. The CDR3 protein is CASSPKGGTDKAGELFF. DNA of the CDR3: TGTGCCAGCAGCCCGAAGGGGGGGACAGATAAGGCCGGGGAGCTGTTTTTT.